This TCR beta chain comes out of a study of blood T cell repertoires in COVID-19. As for the study in general: Samples of COVID-19 (acute and convalescent) were obtained from the United States, Italy and Spain. T cells, B-cell-depleted T cells, or PBMCs provided the cDNA or gDNA that served as material.

Looked up from germline, CDR1 is MNHEY and CDR2 is SVGEGT. V was clipped by 4 bases and J by 3 bases; unmatched bases: 8. The CDR3 spans 15 residues. Per the study methods: Estimation of nucleated cell counts relied on the amplification of reference gene primers. TCRdb's copy holds only in-frame clones and misses some; the assay was immunoSEQ multiplex PCR. The V and J calls and clone size were taken over from that table, and D and trimming were inferred from the DNA. The sample shows 150,000 to 200,000 clones, 75% to 90% of them seen only once. The clonotype originates from a human donor in a cohort sampled during active COVID-19. The source material was peripheral blood. The chain employs TRBV6-2 or TRBV6-3 and TRBJ2-5; 7 bases align to TRBD2. DNA of the CDR3: TGTGCCAGCAGTTTCACCCCCCGGGGGGAAGAGACCCAGTACTTC. This encodes CASSFTPRGEETQYF.